The 17 T cell receptor beta chains below come from one sample, sequenced in a study. Profiled with immunoSEQ multiplex PCR; TCRdb holds only in-frame clones, not every one. Of tens of thousands of clones listed, around 93% were seen once; the top ten hold around 4.6%. Sequenced sample: PBMCs. These TCRs come from a middle-aged man with rheumatoid arthritis.

Here the CDR3 DNA reads TGTGCCAGCAGTTACCCGGGATCCGGCTACACCTTC. It encodes CASSYPGSGYTF. The chain has TRBV6-2 or TRBV6-3 and TRBJ1-2, with unresolved D. V lost 2 bases, J lost 8 bases, and 9 bases lay in between. Germline loops: CDR1 MNHEY, CDR2 SVGEGT. The CDR3 has 12 residues.

This clone was seen a single time. The J gene is TRBJ2-3, the V gene TRBV11-3, with a tentative D call TRBD1 (6 bases). The CDR3 is 16 amino acids. The germline V gene has CDR1 SGHNT and CDR2 YENEEA. V was cut by 1 base and J by 4 bases, with 15 bases left in between. DNA of the CDR3: TGTGCCAGCAGCTTAGTGCTAGGGGGATTCCCAGATACGCAGTATTTT. It is translated as CASSLVLGGFPDTQYF. The complete variable domain, with remaining parts taken from reference TRBV11-3 and TRBJ2-3, reads EAGVVQSPRYKIIEKKQPVAFWCNPISGHNTLYWYLQNLGQGPELLIRYENEEAVDDSQLPKDRFSAERLKGVDSTLKIQPAELGDSAVYLCASSLVLGGFPDTQYFGPGTRLTVL.

The rearrangement joins TRBV5-1 to TRBJ2-5; 7 nucleotides align to TRBD1. The germline V gene has CDR1 SGHRS and CDR2 YFSETQ. With V trimmed by 1 base and J by 3 bases, 9 bases remained unmatched. The CDR3 sequence is 16 residues long. CDR3 loop: CASSLTGAVSKETQYF. CDR3 sequence (DNA): TGCGCCAGCAGCTTGACAGGGGCCGTTTCGAAAGAGACCCAGTACTTC.

This chain connects TRBV6-1 to TRBJ1-1; D may be TRBD1 (5 bases). Trimming stripped 3 bases from V and 1 base from J, with 9 bases between. Germline CDR1 reads MNHNS; CDR2 reads SASEGT. The CDR3 loop spans 14 amino acids. The CDR3 sequence is CASSDLRGNTEAFF. CDR3 coding DNA: TGTGCCAGCAGTGATTTAAGGGGGAACACTGAAGCTTTCTTT.

The chain is built from TRBV6-1 and TRBJ1-6; D not certain. The CDR3 runs 13 residues. Trimming left V 1 base short and J 7 bases short, with 5 bases between. CDR1 and CDR2 (germline): MNHNS, SASEGT. The CDR3 DNA follows: TGTGCCAGCAGTGAAGACGCCAATTCACCCCTCCACTTT. The encoded protein is CASSEDANSPLHF.

The chain employs TRBV7-2 and TRBJ2-3; D perhaps matches TRBD1 (6 bases). Trimming pared 1 base from V and 3 bases from J, leaving 11 bases between. This CDR3 spans 15 amino acids. Germline V gene sequence: CDR1 SGHTA, CDR2 FQGNSA. For the CDR3, the DNA is TGTGCCAGCAGCTTAGATCTGGGGGCAACAGATACGCAGTATTTT. Its translation: CASSLDLGATDTQYF.

The rearrangement links TRBV4-3 to TRBJ2-7; TRBD1 or TRBD2 may be the D gene (5 bases each). The V end was cut by 2 bases, the J end by 5 bases, with 13 bases between. The CDR3 totals 14 residues. Germline CDR1 is LGHNA and CDR2 is YSLEER. CDR3 DNA sequence: TGCGCCAGCAGCCAATCGTGGGACCGGAACGAGCAGTACTTC. Amino acids: CASSQSWDRNEQYF.

V and J are TRBV28 and TRBJ1-1, with D tentatively TRBD1 (5 bases). From germline, CDR1 is MDHEN and CDR2 SYDVKM. V gave up 3 bases and J gave up 3 bases, with 17 bases separating them. The CDR3 is 16 amino acids. In DNA form, the CDR3 reads TGTGCCAGCAGTTTGGGGATCGGGGGACTATACACTGAAGCTTTCTTT. Amino acids: CASSLGIGGLYTEAFF.

The CDR3 here is CASSTGTGSQPQHF. CDR3 nucleotides: TGTGCCAGCAGCACTGGGACAGGGTCTCAGCCCCAGCATTTT. The chain links TRBV7-2 to TRBJ1-5; 9 positions match TRBD1. There are 14 residues in the CDR3. Germline CDR1 and CDR2: SGHTA and FQGNSA. V was clipped by 5 bases and J by 6 bases; unmatched bases: 5.

The chain has TRBV5-1 and TRBJ1-2; perhaps TRBD1 as D (6 bases). Germline V CDR1 and CDR2: SGHRS, YFSETQ. This CDR3 spans 18 amino acids. The ends were cut back, 3 bases at V and 0 bases at J, with 21 bases in the middle. The CDR3 sequence is CASSSGVVTGWTNYGYTF. CDR3 DNA: TGCGCCAGCAGCTCGGGCGTCGTCACAGGGTGGACTAACTATGGCTACACCTTC.

The chain couples TRBV2 to TRBJ2-7; the match to TRBD2 covers 7 bases. Germline V gene data show CDR1 as SNHLY and CDR2 as FYNNEI. V dropped 6 bases and J dropped 5; count of bases not matched to a gene: 4. CDR3 size: 12 residues. The CDR3 region is CASRREENEQYF. DNA of the CDR3: TGTGCCAGCAGACGGGAGGAAAACGAGCAGTACTTC.

CDR3 nucleotide sequence: TGTGCCAGCAGCTTGGCCCAGGGGGCGCGGACTGAAGCTTTCTTT. Amino acids: CASSLAQGARTEAFF. The chain links TRBV5-4 to TRBJ1-1; 8 bases are a match to TRBD1. Germline trimming cut 0 bases from V and 5 bases from J; bases unmatched to any gene: 6. The germline gives CDR1 SGHNT, CDR2 YYREEE (reference sequence). The CDR3 length is 15 residues.

The CDR3 here is CASSLLTGQSDNEQFF. CDR3 coding DNA: TGTGCCAGCAGTCTCCTGACGGGACAGAGCGACAATGAGCAGTTCTTC. V usage is TRBV9 and J usage is TRBJ2-1; the match to TRBD1 covers 7 bases. V was clipped by 5 bases and J by 5 bases; unmatched bases: 13. This CDR3 spans 16 amino acids. Per the germline V gene, CDR1 is SGDLS and CDR2 is YYNGEE. Filled out from reference TRBV9 and TRBJ2-1, the complete variable domain reads DSGVTQTPKHLITATGQRVTLRCSPRSGDLSVYWYQQSLDQGLQFLIQYYNGEERAKGNILERFSAQQFPDLHSELNLSSLELGDSALYFCASSLLTGQSDNEQFFGPGTRLTVL.

The chain's CDR3 is CASSPGQGQETQYF. The CDR3 region has the DNA TGTGCCAGCTCACCGGGCCAAGGCCAAGAGACCCAGTACTTC. This chain joins TRBV18 and TRBJ2-5, with D hard to call. From germline, CDR1 is KGHSH and CDR2 LQKENI. This CDR3 region has 14 residues. V lost 3 bases and J 1 base, leaving 9 bases between the germline ends.

The chain combines TRBV29-1 with TRBJ1-5; 7 bases are shared with TRBD1. CDR3 length: 14 residues. Trimming at V came to 6 bases and at J to 1 base, leaving 6 bases not matched to a gene. The germline V gene encodes CDR1 SQVTM and CDR2 ANQGSEA. The CDR3 sequence is CSVRPQGSNQPQHF. Here the CDR3 DNA reads TGCAGCGTCAGACCACAGGGGAGCAATCAGCCCCAGCATTTT.

This clone was observed a handful of times. The chain carries TRBV19 and TRBJ1-3; D uncertain. Trimming removed 4 bases at V and 1 base at J, with 11 bases between. The germline gives CDR1 LNHDA, CDR2 SQIVND (reference sequence). The CDR3 runs to 15 residues. For the CDR3, the DNA is TGTGCCAGTAGTAGGGCCAGTCGTTCTGGAAACACCATATATTTT. Its translation: CASSRASRSGNTIYF. Full variable domain (remainder filled in from reference TRBV19 and TRBJ1-3): DGGITQSPKYLFRKEGQNVTLSCEQNLNHDAMYWYRQDPGQGLRLIYYSQIVNDFQKGDIAEGYSVSREKKESFPLTVTSAQKNPTAFYLCASSRASRSGNTIYFGEGSWLTVV.

The chain employs TRBV7-2 and TRBJ1-5; TRBD1 might be the D (5 bases). The CDR3 has 14 amino acids. Per the germline V gene, CDR1 is SGHTA and CDR2 is FQGNSA. The V and J ends lost 3 bases and 5 bases respectively, with 11 bases between them. This CDR3 is CASSLPRADQPQHF. The CDR3 nucleotides are TGTGCCAGCAGCTTGCCCAGGGCAGATCAGCCCCAGCATTTT.